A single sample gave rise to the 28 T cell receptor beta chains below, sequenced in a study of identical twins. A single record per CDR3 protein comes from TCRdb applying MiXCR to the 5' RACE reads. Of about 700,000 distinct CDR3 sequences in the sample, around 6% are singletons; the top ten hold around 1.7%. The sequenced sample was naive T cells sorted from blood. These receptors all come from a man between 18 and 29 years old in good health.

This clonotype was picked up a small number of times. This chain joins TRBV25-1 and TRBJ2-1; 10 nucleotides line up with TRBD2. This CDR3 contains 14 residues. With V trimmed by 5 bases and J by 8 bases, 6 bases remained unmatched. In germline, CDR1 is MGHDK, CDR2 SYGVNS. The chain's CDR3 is CASSSLAGVDEQFF. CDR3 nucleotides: TGTGCCAGCAGTTCCCTAGCGGGAGTCGATGAGCAGTTCTTC.

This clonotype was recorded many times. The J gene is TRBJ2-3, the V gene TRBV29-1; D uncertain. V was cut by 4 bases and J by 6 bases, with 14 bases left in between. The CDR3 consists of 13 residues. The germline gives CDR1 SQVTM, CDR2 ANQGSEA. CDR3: CSVGGRTTDTQYF. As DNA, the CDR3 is TGCAGCGTTGGCGGAAGGACGACGGATACGCAGTATTTT.

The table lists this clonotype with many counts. CDR3 bases: TGTGCCAGCAGCTTGTTGTTGGGGACAGTTTACAATGAGCAGTTCTTC. This sequence encodes CASSLLLGTVYNEQFF. This chain connects TRBV7-9 to TRBJ2-1; TRBD1 agrees at 7 bases. V trimming: 3 bases; J trimming: 4 bases; junction bases outside the gene matches: 9. The CDR3 extends over 16 amino acids. Germline CDR1 and CDR2: SEHNR and FQNEAQ (reference sequence).

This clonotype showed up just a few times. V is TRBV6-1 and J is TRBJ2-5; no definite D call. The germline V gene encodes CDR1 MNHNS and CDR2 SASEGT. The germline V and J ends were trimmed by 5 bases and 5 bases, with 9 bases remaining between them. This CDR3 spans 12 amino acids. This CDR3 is CASSFVLETQYF. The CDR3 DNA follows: TGTGCCAGCAGTTTTGTTCTCGAGACCCAGTACTTC.

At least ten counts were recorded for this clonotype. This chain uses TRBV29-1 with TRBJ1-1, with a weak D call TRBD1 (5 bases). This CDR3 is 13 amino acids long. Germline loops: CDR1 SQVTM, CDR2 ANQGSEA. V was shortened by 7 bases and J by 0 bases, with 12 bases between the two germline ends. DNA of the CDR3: TGCAGCGCCGACAGAGCCATGAACACTGAAGCTTTCTTT. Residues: CSADRAMNTEAFF.

The CDR3: CASSVPEGTQPQHF. The CDR3 DNA reads as TGTGCCAGCAGTGTACCAGAGGGAACTCAGCCCCAGCATTTT. The chain links TRBV2 to TRBJ1-5; D is undetermined. Germline V gene sequence: CDR1 SNHLY, CDR2 FYNNEI. V was cut by 4 bases and J by 6 bases, with 13 bases left in between. CDR3 length: 14 residues.

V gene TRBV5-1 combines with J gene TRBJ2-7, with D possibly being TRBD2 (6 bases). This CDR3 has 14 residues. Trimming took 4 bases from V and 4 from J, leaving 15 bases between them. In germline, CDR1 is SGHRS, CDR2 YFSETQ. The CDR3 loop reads CASSGGTDRYEQYF. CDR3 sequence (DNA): TGCGCCAGCAGCGGCGGGACCGACAGATACGAGCAGTACTTC.

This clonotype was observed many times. CDR3 nucleotide sequence: TGCGCCAGCAGCACTTGGGAGACCCAGTACTTC. The encoded protein is CASSTWETQYF. The chain carries TRBV5-1 and TRBJ2-5; no clear D. Germline V gives CDR1 SGHRS, CDR2 YFSETQ. This CDR3 contains 11 residues. V lost 4 bases and J lost 5, with 6 bases in between.

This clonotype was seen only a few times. CDR3 loop: CASGDFGRPSPYEQYF. The CDR3 region has the DNA TGTGCCAGCGGGGACTTCGGGAGGCCGTCCCCTTACGAGCAGTACTTC. The chain joins TRBV28 to TRBJ2-7, with TRBD2 identical over 7 bases. The CDR3 is made up of 16 amino acids. With V trimmed by 8 bases and J by 4 bases, 17 bases remained unmatched. Germline assignment: CDR1 MDHEN and CDR2 SYDVKM.

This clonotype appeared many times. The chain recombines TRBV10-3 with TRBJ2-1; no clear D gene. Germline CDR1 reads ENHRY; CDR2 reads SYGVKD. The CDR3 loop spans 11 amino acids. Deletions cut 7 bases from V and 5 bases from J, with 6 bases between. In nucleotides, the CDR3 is TGTGCCATCATGTCGAACAATGAGCAGTTCTTC. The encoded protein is CAIMSNNEQFF.

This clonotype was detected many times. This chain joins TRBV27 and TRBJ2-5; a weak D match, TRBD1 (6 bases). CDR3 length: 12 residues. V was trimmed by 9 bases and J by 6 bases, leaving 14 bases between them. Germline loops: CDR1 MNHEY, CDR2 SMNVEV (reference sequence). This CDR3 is CARKGGSQTQYF. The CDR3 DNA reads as TGTGCCAGGAAAGGGGGTTCGCAGACCCAGTACTTC.

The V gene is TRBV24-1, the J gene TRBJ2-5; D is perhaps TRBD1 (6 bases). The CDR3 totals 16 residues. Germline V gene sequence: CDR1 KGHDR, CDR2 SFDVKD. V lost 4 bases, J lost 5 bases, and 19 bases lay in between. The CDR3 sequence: CATSDQGLRRGETQYF. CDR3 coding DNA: TGTGCCACCAGTGACCAGGGGCTCAGGAGAGGGGAGACCCAGTACTTC.

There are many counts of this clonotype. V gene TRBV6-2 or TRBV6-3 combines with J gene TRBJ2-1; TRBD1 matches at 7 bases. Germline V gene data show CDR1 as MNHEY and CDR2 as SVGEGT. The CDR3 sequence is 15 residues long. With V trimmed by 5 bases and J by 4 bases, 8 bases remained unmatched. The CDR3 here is CASSATGVGYNEQFF. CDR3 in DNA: TGTGCCAGCAGTGCAACAGGGGTGGGATACAATGAGCAGTTCTTC.

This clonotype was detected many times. CDR3 in amino acids: CAIGGDTEAFF. CDR3 bases: TGTGCCATCGGAGGGGATACTGAAGCTTTCTTT. V gene TRBV10-3 combines with J gene TRBJ1-1; D is possibly TRBD1 (5 bases). Per the germline V gene, CDR1 is ENHRY and CDR2 is SYGVKD. V dropped 8 bases and J dropped 5 bases, with 9 bases sitting between them. CDR3 size: 11 residues.

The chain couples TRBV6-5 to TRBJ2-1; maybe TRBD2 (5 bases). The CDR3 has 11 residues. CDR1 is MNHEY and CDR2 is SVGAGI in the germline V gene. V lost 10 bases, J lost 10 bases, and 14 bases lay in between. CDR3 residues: CATSRSGEQFF. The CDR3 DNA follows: TGTGCCACGTCCCGGTCGGGAGAGCAGTTCTTC.

The CDR3 DNA reads TGTGCCAGCAGCTTAGGAGGGCCCGAGCAGTACGTC. It codes for CASSLGGPEQYV. The rearrangement joins TRBV11-2 to TRBJ2-7; a possible D gene is TRBD2 (5 bases). In germline, CDR1 is SGHAT, CDR2 FQNNGV. Trimming cost V 1 base and J 6 bases, with 7 bases left between them. The CDR3 totals 12 residues.

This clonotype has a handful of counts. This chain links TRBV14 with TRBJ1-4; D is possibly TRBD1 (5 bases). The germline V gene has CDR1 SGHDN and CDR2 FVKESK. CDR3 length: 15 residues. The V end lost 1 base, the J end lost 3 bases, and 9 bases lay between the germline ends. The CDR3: CASSQGWGPNEKLFF. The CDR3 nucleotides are TGTGCCAGCAGCCAAGGTTGGGGACCTAATGAAAAACTGTTTTTT.

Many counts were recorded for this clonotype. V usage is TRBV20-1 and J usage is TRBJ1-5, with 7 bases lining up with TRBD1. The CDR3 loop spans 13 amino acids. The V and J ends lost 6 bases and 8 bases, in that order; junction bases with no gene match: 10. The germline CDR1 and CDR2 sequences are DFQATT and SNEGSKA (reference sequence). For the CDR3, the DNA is TGCAGTGCCACAGGGGAGGTAAACGAGCCCCAGCATTTT. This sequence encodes CSATGEVNEPQHF.

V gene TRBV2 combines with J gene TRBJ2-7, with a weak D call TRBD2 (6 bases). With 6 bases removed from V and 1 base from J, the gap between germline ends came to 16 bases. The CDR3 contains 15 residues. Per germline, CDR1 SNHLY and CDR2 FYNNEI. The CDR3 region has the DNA TGTGCCAGCAGAGAGGAGGGGCCTCTTTCCTACGAGCAGTACTTC. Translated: CASREEGPLSYEQYF.

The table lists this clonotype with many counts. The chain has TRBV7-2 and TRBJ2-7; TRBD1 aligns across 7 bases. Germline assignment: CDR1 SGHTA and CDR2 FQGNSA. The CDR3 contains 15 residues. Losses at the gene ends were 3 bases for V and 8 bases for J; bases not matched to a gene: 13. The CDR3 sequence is CASSLGQTVPTKQYF. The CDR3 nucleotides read TGTGCCAGCAGCTTGGGACAGACAGTACCTACGAAGCAGTACTTC. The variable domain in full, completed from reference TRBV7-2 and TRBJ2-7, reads GAGVSQSPSNKVTEKGKDVELRCDPISGHTALYWYRQSLGQGLEFLIYFQGNSAPDKSGLPSDRFSAERTGGSVSTLTIQRTQQEDSAVYLCASSLGQTVPTKQYFGPGTRLTVT.

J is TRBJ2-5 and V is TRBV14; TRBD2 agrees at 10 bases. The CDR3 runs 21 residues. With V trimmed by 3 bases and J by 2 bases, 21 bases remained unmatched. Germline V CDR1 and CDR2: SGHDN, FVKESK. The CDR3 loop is CASSQDTTEEIAGGQQETQYF. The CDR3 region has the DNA TGTGCCAGCAGCCAGGACACGACGGAAGAAATAGCGGGAGGACAGCAAGAGACCCAGTACTTC.

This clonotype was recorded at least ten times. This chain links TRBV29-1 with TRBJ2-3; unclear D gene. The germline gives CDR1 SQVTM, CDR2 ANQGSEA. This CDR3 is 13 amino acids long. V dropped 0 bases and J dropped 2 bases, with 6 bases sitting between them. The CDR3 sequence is CSVEERNTDTQYF. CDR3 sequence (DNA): TGCAGCGTTGAAGAAAGGAACACAGATACGCAGTATTTT.

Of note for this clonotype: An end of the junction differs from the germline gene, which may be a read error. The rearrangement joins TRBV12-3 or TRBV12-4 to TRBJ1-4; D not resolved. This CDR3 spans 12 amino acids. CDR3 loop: CASWTEGEKLYF. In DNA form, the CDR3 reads TGTGCCAGCTGGACGGAGGGTGAAAAACTGTATTTT.

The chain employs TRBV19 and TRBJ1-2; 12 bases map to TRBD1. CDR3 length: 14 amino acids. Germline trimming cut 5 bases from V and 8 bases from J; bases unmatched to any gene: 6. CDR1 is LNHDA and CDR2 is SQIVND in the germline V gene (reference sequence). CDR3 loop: CASSLGQGAAGYTF. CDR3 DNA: TGTGCCAGTAGTCTGGGACAGGGGGCAGCAGGCTACACCTTC.

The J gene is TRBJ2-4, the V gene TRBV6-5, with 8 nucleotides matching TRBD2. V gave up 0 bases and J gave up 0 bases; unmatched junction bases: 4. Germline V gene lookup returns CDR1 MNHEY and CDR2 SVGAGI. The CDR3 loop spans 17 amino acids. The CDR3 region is CASSYSSSGAAKNIQYF. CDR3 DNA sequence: TGTGCCAGCAGTTACTCTAGTAGCGGGGCAGCCAAAAACATTCAGTACTTC.

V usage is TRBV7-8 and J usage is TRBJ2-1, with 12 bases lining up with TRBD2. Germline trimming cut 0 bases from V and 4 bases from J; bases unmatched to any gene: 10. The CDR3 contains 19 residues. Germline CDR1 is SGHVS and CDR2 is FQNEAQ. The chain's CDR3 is CASSLALILAGGLYNEQFF. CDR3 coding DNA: TGTGCCAGCAGCTTAGCCCTCATCCTAGCGGGAGGGCTGTACAATGAGCAGTTCTTC.

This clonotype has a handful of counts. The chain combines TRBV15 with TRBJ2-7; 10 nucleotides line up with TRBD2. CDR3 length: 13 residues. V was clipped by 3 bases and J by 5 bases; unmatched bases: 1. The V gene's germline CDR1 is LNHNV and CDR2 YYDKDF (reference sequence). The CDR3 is CATSRGLANEQYV. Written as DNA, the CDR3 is TGTGCCACCAGCAGGGGACTAGCGAACGAGCAGTACGTC.

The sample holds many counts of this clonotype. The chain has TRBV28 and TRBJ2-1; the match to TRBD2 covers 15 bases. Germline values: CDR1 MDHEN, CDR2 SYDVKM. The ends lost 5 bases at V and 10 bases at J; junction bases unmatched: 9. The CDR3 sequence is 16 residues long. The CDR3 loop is CASSPLGLAGGPEQFF. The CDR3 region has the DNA TGTGCCAGCAGTCCGCTTGGACTAGCGGGAGGGCCAGAGCAGTTCTTC.